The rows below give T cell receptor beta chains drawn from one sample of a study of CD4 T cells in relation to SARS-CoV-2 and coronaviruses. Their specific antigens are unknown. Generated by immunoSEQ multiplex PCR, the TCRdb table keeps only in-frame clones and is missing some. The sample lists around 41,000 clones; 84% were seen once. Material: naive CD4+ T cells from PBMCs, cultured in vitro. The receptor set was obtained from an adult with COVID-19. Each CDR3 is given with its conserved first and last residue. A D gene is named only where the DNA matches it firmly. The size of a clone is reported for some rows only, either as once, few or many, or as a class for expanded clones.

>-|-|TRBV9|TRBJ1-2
TGTGCCAGCAGCGTAGCAGGTTTCGGTGGCTACACCTTC
CASSVAGFGGYTF
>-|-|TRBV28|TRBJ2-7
TGTGCCAGCAGTCCATGGCAGGGCAGGTACGAGCAGTACTTC
CASSPWQGRYEQYF
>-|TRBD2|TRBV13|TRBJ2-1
TGTGCCAGCAGCTTGCTCCGGGAGGGCCGATTTTACAACGGTGAGCAGTTCTTC
CASSLLREGRFYNGEQFF
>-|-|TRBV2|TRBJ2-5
TGTGCCAGCAGGGAACGACAGGGACTGAATAAAGAGACCCAGTACTTC
CASRERQGLNKETQYF
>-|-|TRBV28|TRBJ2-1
TGTGCCAGCAGTTTCACCCCATCCTACAATGAGCAGTTCTTC
CASSFTPSYNEQFF
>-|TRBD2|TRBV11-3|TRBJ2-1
TGTGCCAGCAGCCCGGGGACTAGCGGGAGTTTTGAGCAGTTCTTC
CASSPGTSGSFEQFF
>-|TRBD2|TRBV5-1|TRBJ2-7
TGCGCCAGCAGCGCTAGCGGGAGCCCCTACGAGCAGTACTTC
CASSASGSPYEQYF
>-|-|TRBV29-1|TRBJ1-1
TGCAGCGGGCCTCTAGATACAGGCCTCCTCTGGGAAGCTTTCTTT
CSGPLDTGLLWEAFF
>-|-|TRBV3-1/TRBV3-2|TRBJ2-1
TGTGCCAGCAGCGAAAGGGACCACAATGAGCAGTTCTTC
CASSERDHNEQFF
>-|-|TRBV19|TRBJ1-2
TGTGCCAGTAGTCCGGGACCGTGGTATGGCTACACCTTC
CASSPGPWYGYTF
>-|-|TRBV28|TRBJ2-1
TGTGCCAGCAGTTTTCTTTCCCTTTTGTTATCCAATGAGCAGTTCTTC
CASSFLSLLLSNEQFF
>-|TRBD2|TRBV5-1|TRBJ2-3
TGCGCCAGCAGCTGGGGACTAGCGGGCACAGATACGCAGTATTTT
CASSWGLAGTDTQYF
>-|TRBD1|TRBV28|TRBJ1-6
TGTGCCAGCAGTTTAAATAAACAGGGGCCCAATTCACCCCTCCACTTT
CASSLNKQGPNSPLHF
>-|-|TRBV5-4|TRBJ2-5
TGTGCCAGCAGCCGGGGGGCGGGGCGCGGGGAGACCCAGTACTTC
CASSRGAGRGETQYF
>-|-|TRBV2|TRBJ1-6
TGTGCCAGCAGTGAACTGCCAGGGCGAAGTTCACCCCTCCACTTT
CASSELPGRSSPLHF
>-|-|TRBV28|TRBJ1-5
TGTGCCAGCAGTTTTGTAGGGAATCAGCCCCAGCATTTT
CASSFVGNQPQHF
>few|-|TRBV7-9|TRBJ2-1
TGTGCCAGCAGCTTAGACCGAATGGGCCTGGATGAGCAGTTCTTC
CASSLDRMGLDEQFF
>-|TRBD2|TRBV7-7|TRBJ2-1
TGTGCCAGCAGCCCTTTTCGTACTAGCGGGAACAATGAGCAGTTCTTC
CASSPFRTSGNNEQFF
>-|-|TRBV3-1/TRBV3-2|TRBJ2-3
TGTGCCAGCAGCCAACGGGGGGCAGGTTCGCAGTATTTT
CASSQRGAGSQYF
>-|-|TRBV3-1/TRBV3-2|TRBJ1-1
TGTGCCAGCAGCCATCTAGACAGATACGGTGAAGCTTTCTTT
CASSHLDRYGEAFF
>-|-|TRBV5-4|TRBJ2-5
TGTGCCAGCTCTCGCGACCAAGAGACCCAGTACTTC
CASSRDQETQYF
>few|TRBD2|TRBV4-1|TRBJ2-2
TGCGCCAGCAGCCAAGATTCGACTAGCGGGAGGGCCGGGGAGCTGTTTTTT
CASSQDSTSGRAGELFF
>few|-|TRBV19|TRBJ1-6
TGTGCCAGTAGTCCAGGGCGCTCACCCCTCCACTTT
CASSPGRSPLHF
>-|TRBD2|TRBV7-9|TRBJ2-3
TGTGCCAGCAGCTTAAGCGGGGGAACGCAGTATTTT
CASSLSGGTQYF
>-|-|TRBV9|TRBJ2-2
TGTGCCAGCAGCGCCGCCCAGGGGGGGGCGAACACCGGGGAGCTGTTTTTT
CASSAAQGGANTGELFF
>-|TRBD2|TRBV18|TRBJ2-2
TGTGCCAGCTCACCGGGACTAGCGTCGAACACCGGGGAGCTGTTTTTT
CASSPGLASNTGELFF
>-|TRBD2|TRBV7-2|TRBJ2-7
TGTGCCAGCAGCTCCCCTAGCGGGAGCTACGAGCAGTACTTC
CASSSPSGSYEQYF
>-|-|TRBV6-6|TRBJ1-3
TGTGCCAGCAGTTACTCCGCCAACTCTGGAAACACCATATATTTT
CASSYSANSGNTIYF
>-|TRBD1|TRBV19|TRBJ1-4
TGTGCCAGTAGTCGGGACAGGGTGCACGAAAAACTGTTTTTT
CASSRDRVHEKLFF
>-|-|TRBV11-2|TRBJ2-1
TGTGCCAGCAGCTTAGGGGGGGGCTATGGTCTGGGCTCCTACAATGAGCAGTTCTTC
CASSLGGGYGLGSYNEQFF
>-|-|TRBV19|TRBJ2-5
TGTGCCAGTAGTATTGCGGGGAAAGAGACCCAGTACTTC
CASSIAGKETQYF
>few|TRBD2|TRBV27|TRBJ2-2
TGTGCCAGCAGTTCCGGGACTAGCGGCTCCGGGGAGCTGTTTTTT
CASSSGTSGSGELFF
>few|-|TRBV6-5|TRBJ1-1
TGTGCCAGCAAGATACATATGAGGAACACTGAAGCTTTCTTT
CASKIHMRNTEAFF
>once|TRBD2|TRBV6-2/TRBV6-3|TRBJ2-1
TGTGCCAGCAGTTCACCCCTGGGCGGGAGGTCTCCCAATGAGCAGTTCTTC
CASSSPLGGRSPNEQFF
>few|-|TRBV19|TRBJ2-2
TGTGCCAGTAGGGAATGGCGGGTGAACACCGGGGAGCTGTTTTTT
CASREWRVNTGELFF
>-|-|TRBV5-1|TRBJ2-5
TGCGCCAGCAGCTTGGTGTCAGATTTACAAGAGACCCAGTACTTC
CASSLVSDLQETQYF
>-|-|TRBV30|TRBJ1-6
TGTGCCTGGAGTAGGGGGATGAATTCACCCCTCCACTTT
CAWSRGMNSPLHF
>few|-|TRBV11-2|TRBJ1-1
TGTGCCAGCAGCCCCGGGGAAATCCGGGTCACTGAAGCTTTCTTT
CASSPGEIRVTEAFF
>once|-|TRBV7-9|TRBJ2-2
TGTGCCAGCAGCTTACTCCAGGGGAACACCGGGGAGCTGTTTTTT
CASSLLQGNTGELFF
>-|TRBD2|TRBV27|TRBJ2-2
TGTGCCAGCAGGGAAAAAAGCGGGGGGCGGTCCGGGGAGCTGTTTTTT
CASREKSGGRSGELFF
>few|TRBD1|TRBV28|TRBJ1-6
TGTGCCAGCACCTCCGGGGCAGGGGGGAATTCACCCCTCCACTTT
CASTSGAGGNSPLHF
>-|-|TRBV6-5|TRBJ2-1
TGTGCCAGCAGTTACGGTCTCACAGGGATCAATGAGCAGTTCTTC
CASSYGLTGINEQFF
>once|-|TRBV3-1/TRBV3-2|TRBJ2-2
TGTGCCAGCAGCCAAGAGGGGTTTTGGAACACCGGGGAGCTGTTTTTT
CASSQEGFWNTGELFF
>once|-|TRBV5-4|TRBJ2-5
TGTGCCAGCAGCTCCGGTCCGGGAGAGACCCAGTACTTC
CASSSGPGETQYF
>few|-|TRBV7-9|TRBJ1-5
TGTGCCAGCAGCTTAGGTCAGCTTAGCAATCAGCCCCAGCATTTT
CASSLGQLSNQPQHF
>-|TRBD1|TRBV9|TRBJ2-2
TGTGCCAGCAGCGTAGCGGACAGGGGAACCGGGGAGCTGTTTTTT
CASSVADRGTGELFF
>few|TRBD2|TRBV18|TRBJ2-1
TGTGCCAGCTCACCAATTAGCGGGATCAACAATGAGCAGTTCTTC
CASSPISGINNEQFF